The present entry profiles one T cell receptor (beta chain) with its context. Germline V gene lookup returns CDR1 SGHRS and CDR2 YFSETQ. V lost 0 bases, J lost 7 bases, and 13 bases stayed unmatched. The CDR3 has 17 residues. The sample originates from a study of blood T cell repertoires in COVID-19. For the study at large: Sample material is recorded as cDNA or gDNA derived from T cells, B-cell-depleted T cells, or PBMCs.

Measured with immunoSEQ multiplex PCR; TCRdb has only the in-frame clones, and not every one. Here the sample spans about 130,000 clones, 70% to 85% being singletons. The gene calls are TRBV5-1 and TRBJ1-2; 9 bases map to TRBD1. Sequencing was carried out using peripheral blood. This TCR came from a woman older than 75 with acute or convalescent COVID-19. CDR3 bases: TGCGCCAGCAGCTTGGTCCTATCCGGGACAGGGTTTGGTGGCTACACCTTC. It translates to CASSLVLSGTGFGGYTF. The full variable domain, in which reference TRBV5-1 and TRBJ1-2 provide the parts outside the CDR3, is KAGVTQTPRYLIKTRGQQVTLSCSPISGHRSVSWYQQTPGQGLQFLFEYFSETQRNKGNFPGRFSGRQFSNSRSEMNVSTLELGDSALYLCASSLVLSGTGFGGYTFGSGTRLTVV.